The 21 T cell receptor beta chains in this list originate from one sample, sequenced in a study of blood T cell repertoires in COVID-19. Measured with immunoSEQ multiplex PCR; TCRdb has only the in-frame clones, and not every one. The sample lists about 170,000 clones; over 90% were seen once. The sequenced material came from peripheral blood. The receptors come from a man between 45 and 60 years old with acute or convalescent COVID-19.

The chain couples TRBV19 to TRBJ1-1; D is unclear. Looked up from germline, CDR1 is LNHDA and CDR2 is SQIVND (reference sequence). V was cut by 7 bases and J by 1 base, with 10 bases left in between. The CDR3 extends over 13 amino acids. The CDR3 DNA reads as TGTGCCAGTAATCGGGAGGGGAACACTGAAGCTTTCTTT. It specifies CASNREGNTEAFF.

The rearrangement joins TRBV27 to TRBJ2-7, with 12 bases aligning to TRBD2. The CDR3 totals 15 residues. Germline assignment: CDR1 MNHEY and CDR2 SMNVEV (reference sequence). V shed 6 bases, J shed 5 bases, and the junction held 8 bases outside the gene matches. The CDR3 DNA reads as TGTGCCAGCAGGCCCACTAGCGGGAGGAGGAACGAGCAGTACTTC. Protein sequence: CASRPTSGRRNEQYF.

Turning to this clone: Germline and junction disagree at one end, which may indicate a read error. The rearrangement uses TRBV30 and TRBJ1-2; D remains unclear. Germline-derived CDR1 and CDR2 are GTSNPN and SVGIG (reference sequence). This CDR3 comprises 12 residues. The CDR3 region has the DNA TGTGCCTGTAGTGGCGCTAACTATGGCTACACCTTC. This translates into CACSGANYGYTF.

V and J are TRBV27 and TRBJ2-6; 7 bases are a match to TRBD1. The germline CDR1 and CDR2 sequences are MNHEY and SMNVEV (reference sequence). Trimming removed 2 bases from V and 2 bases from J; junction bases left unmatched: 6. This CDR3 contains 17 residues. The CDR3 DNA sequence: TGTGCCAGCAGTTTACTAATCCAGGGGGCTGGGGCCAACGTCCTGACTTTC. Amino acid sequence: CASSLLIQGAGANVLTF.

V and J are TRBV23-1 and TRBJ2-7; a possible D gene is TRBD1 (5 bases). Being an ORF, TRBV23-1 has a function that is uncertain. The CDR3 spans 16 residues. The CDR3 loop reads CASSESAHRPSYEQYV. DNA for the CDR3: TGCGCCAGCAGTGAATCGGCGCACAGGCCCTCCTACGAGCAGTACGTC.

In its sample, this clone was seen a few times. The rearrangement uses TRBV18 and TRBJ1-4; no reliable D call. The CDR3 spans 14 residues. V was trimmed by 4 bases and J by 2 bases, leaving 8 bases between them. The germline gives CDR1 KGHSH, CDR2 LQKENI. The CDR3 sequence: CASSLTKTNEKLFF. In nucleotides, the CDR3 is TGTGCCAGCTCACTAACTAAGACTAATGAAAAACTGTTTTTT.

This chain joins TRBV30 and TRBJ2-4; possible D gene TRBD1, 6 bases. The V end was cut by 4 bases, the J end by 0 bases, with 16 bases between. From germline, CDR1 is GTSNPN and CDR2 SVGIG (reference sequence). The CDR3 contains 16 residues. CDR3 in DNA: TGTGCCTGGAACCGGGACAAAGTTTTAGCCAAAAACATTCAGTACTTC. Amino acids: CAWNRDKVLAKNIQYF. The whole variable domain, remainder taken from reference TRBV30 and TRBJ2-4, is SQTIHQWPATLVQPVGSPLSLECTVEGTSNPNLYWYRQAAGRGLQLLFYSVGIGQISSEVPQNLSASRPQDRQFILSSKKLLLSDSGFYLCAWNRDKVLAKNIQYFGAGTRLSVL.

This clone appeared once. Here the CDR3 DNA reads TGTGCTAGTGGTTTGGGCGAGCGGGAGTTCGATGAGCAGTTCTTC. Amino acids: CASGLGEREFDEQFF. The genes are TRBV12-5 and TRBJ2-1, with 8 bases that match TRBD2. V was clipped by 1 base and J by 8 bases; unmatched bases: 7. CDR3 size: 15 residues. CDR1 LGHNT and CDR2 FRNRAP come from the germline V gene. The full variable domain, completed using reference TRBV12-5 and TRBJ2-1, is DARVTQTPRHKVTEMGQEVTMRCQPILGHNTVFWYRQTMMQGLELLAYFRNRAPLDDSGMPKDRFSAEMPDATLATLKIQPSEPRDSAVYFCASGLGEREFDEQFFGPGTRLTVL.

The V call is TRBV7-2, the J call TRBJ1-3, with D uncertain. The CDR3 has 14 amino acids. CDR1 SGHTA and CDR2 FQGNSA come from the germline V gene. V lost 0 bases to trimming and J lost 2 bases, with 5 bases between them. DNA of the CDR3: TGTGCCAGCAGCTTAGCACATACTGGAAACACCATATATTTT. Its translation is CASSLAHTGNTIYF.

The chain links TRBV4-1 to TRBJ1-5, with TRBD1 as a possible D gene (6 bases). This CDR3 comprises 16 residues. V dropped 0 bases and J dropped 5 bases, with 14 bases sitting between them. Germline V gene lookup returns CDR1 MGHRA and CDR2 YSYEKL. This chain's CDR3 is CASSQDGGRLDQPQHF. DNA of the CDR3: TGCGCCAGCAGCCAAGATGGGGGCAGATTAGATCAGCCCCAGCATTTT.

This sequence joins TRBV18 and TRBJ2-1; D call uncertain. V lost 0 bases and J 4 bases, leaving 7 bases between the germline ends. CDR1 and CDR2 (germline): KGHSH, LQKENI. The CDR3 totals 14 residues. DNA of the CDR3: TGTGCCAGCTCACCACCGACTGTATACAATGAGCAGTTCTTC. It encodes CASSPPTVYNEQFF.

The gene calls are TRBV15 and TRBJ1-5; D is perhaps TRBD1 (5 bases). The V and J ends lost 1 base and 2 bases respectively, with 18 bases between them. From germline, CDR1 is LNHNV and CDR2 YYDKDF (reference sequence). There are 18 residues in the CDR3. The DNA for the CDR3 is TGTGCCACCAGCAGAGGGGGCCGGAGCGACATCGGCAATCAGCCCCAGCATTTT. Translation: CATSRGGRSDIGNQPQHF.

V is TRBV3-1 (or the pseudogene TRBV3-2) and J is TRBJ1-6, with 8 positions matching TRBD1. This CDR3 region has 14 residues. The V and J ends lost 4 bases and 7 bases, in that order; junction bases with no gene match: 3. Germline V CDR1 and CDR2: LGHDT, YNNKEL (reference sequence). The CDR3 loop reads CASSRGQENSPLHF. The CDR3 DNA follows: TGTGCCAGCAGCCGGGGACAGGAGAATTCACCCCTCCACTTT.

The chain couples TRBV5-4 to TRBJ2-1; D unresolved. Germline CDR1 SGHNT, CDR2 YYREEE (reference sequence). V lost 4 bases, J lost 8 bases, and 10 bases lay in between. This CDR3 contains 12 residues. The CDR3 coding sequence is TGTGCCAGCAGCGCACCGGTGGATGAGCAGTTCTTC. Amino acids: CASSAPVDEQFF.

The chain recombines TRBV7-6 with TRBJ1-6; 8 nucleotides match TRBD1. The junction had 7 bases not matched to a gene; V was cut back by 5 bases and J by 7 bases. This CDR3 is 15 amino acids long. Germline V gene sequence: CDR1 SGHVS, CDR2 FNYEAQ. The CDR3: CASSRNGQGNSPLHF. CDR3 DNA sequence: TGTGCCAGCAGCCGGAACGGACAGGGAAATTCACCCCTCCACTTT.

The chain uses TRBV28 and TRBJ2-7; 8 positions match TRBD1. This CDR3 region has 15 residues. The germline V gene encodes CDR1 MDHEN and CDR2 SYDVKM. V gave up 6 bases and J gave up 1 base; unmatched junction bases: 8. CDR3 bases: TGTGCCAGCAGCCGGGGACAGGCGCTATCCTACGAGCAGTACTTC. Its protein product is CASSRGQALSYEQYF.

V and J are TRBV6-1 and TRBJ1-2, with no clear D. Trimming stripped 2 bases from V and 2 bases from J, with 15 bases between. Germline V gives CDR1 MNHNS, CDR2 SASEGT. The CDR3 extends over 16 amino acids. The CDR3 protein is CASSEYSSLVNYGYTF. The CDR3 coding sequence is TGTGCCAGCAGTGAATATAGCTCCTTAGTAAACTATGGCTACACCTTC.

The chain recombines TRBV7-2 with TRBJ2-3; D gene ambiguous. Germline V gives CDR1 SGHTA, CDR2 FQGNSA. CDR3 length: 13 residues. V lost 2 bases to trimming and J lost 6 bases, with 9 bases between them. The CDR3 is CASSLIPRDTQYF. Written as DNA, the CDR3 is TGTGCCAGCAGCTTAATTCCACGGGATACGCAGTATTTT.

The chain has TRBV11-2 and TRBJ2-2; D not certain. Looked up from germline, CDR1 is SGHAT and CDR2 is FQNNGV. V lost 2 bases and J 4 bases, leaving 14 bases between the germline ends. CDR3 length: 16 residues. The CDR3 spells CASSLRVFGLTGELFF. As DNA, the CDR3 is TGTGCCAGCAGCTTACGCGTGTTCGGTCTCACCGGGGAGCTGTTTTTT.

The chain has TRBV28 and TRBJ2-5; D is ambiguous. V shed 4 bases and J shed 5 bases, with 8 bases lying between them. The CDR3 covers 12 residues. Germline CDR1 and CDR2: MDHEN and SYDVKM. The CDR3 here is CASSSLHETQYF. In DNA form, the CDR3 reads TGTGCCAGCAGTTCACTTCATGAGACCCAGTACTTC.

V gene TRBV25-1 combines with J gene TRBJ2-1; possibly TRBD2 for D (5 bases). Germline loops: CDR1 MGHDK, CDR2 SYGVNS. Trimming took off 6 bases at V and 1 base at J, with 22 bases between the two ends. The CDR3 is made up of 18 amino acids. CDR3 nucleotide sequence: TGTGCCAGCAGGAGGACCGAGCTTGACGGGGTATCCTACAATGAGCAGTTCTTC. Translated, it gives CASRRTELDGVSYNEQFF.